One sample yielded the 15 T cell receptor beta chains listed below, sequenced in a study of T cells in Graves' hyperthyroidism and ophthalmopathy. Template material for amplifying TCR beta CDR3 regions consisted of RNA transcripts. In the first-round RT-PCR of the TCR CDR3, the HTBI primer set was used. TCRdb re-derived calls from the multiplex PCR reads in MiXCR, one entry per CDR3 protein. The sample contains 500,000 to 750,000 distinct CDR3 sequences, around 45% of which appear only once. Sequenced material: peripheral blood or thyroid tissue (not recorded which). The receptors stem from a woman younger than 35 with Graves' hyperthyroidism.

A single count supports this clonotype. Given a much more abundant clone one base away, this may be a read error. V and J are TRBV11-2 and TRBJ2-7; 13 bases are shared with TRBD2. The CDR3 is made up of 17 amino acids. V lost 5 bases, J lost 4 bases, and 11 bases stayed unmatched. The germline gives CDR1 SGHAT, CDR2 FQNNGV. The CDR3 protein is CASSRNPGLAGWYEQYF. CDR3 nucleotides: TGTGCCAGCAGCCGGAACCCGGGACTAGCGGGATGGTACGAGCAGTACTTC. The full variable domain, with the rest looked up from reference TRBV11-2 and TRBJ2-7, is EAGVAQSPRYKIIEKRQSVAFWCNPISGHATLYWYQQILGQGPKLLIQFQNNGVVDDSQLPKDRFSAERLKGVDSTLKIQPAKLEDSAVYLCASSRNPGLAGWYEQYFGPGTRLTVT.

The chain employs TRBV29-1 and TRBJ1-4; perhaps TRBD1 as D (5 bases). CDR1 SQVTM and CDR2 ANQGSEA come from the germline V gene. This CDR3 contains 15 residues. The germline V and J ends were trimmed by 5 bases and 7 bases, with 20 bases remaining between them. The CDR3 loop reads CSVLLAAGFGEKLFF. The CDR3 DNA sequence: TGCAGCGTTTTACTAGCGGCAGGGTTTGGTGAAAAACTGTTTTTT.

This clonotype was observed many times. The J gene is TRBJ2-6, the V gene TRBV19; D remains ambiguous. Looked up from germline, CDR1 is LNHDA and CDR2 is SQIVND (reference sequence). CDR3 length equals 13 residues. CDR3 amino acids: CATGLSGANVLTF. CDR3 DNA: TGTGCGACGGGCCTCTCTGGGGCCAACGTCCTGACTTTC.

The chain recombines TRBV5-4 with TRBJ1-4; D might be TRBD1 (5 bases). This CDR3 is built from 12 residues. The germline V gene encodes CDR1 SGHNT and CDR2 YYREEE (reference sequence). Trimming shortened V by 4 bases and J by 10 bases, and 11 bases separated the two germline ends. The CDR3 loop reads CASSAGLGKLFF. The DNA for the CDR3 is TGTGCCAGCAGCGCGGGACTCGGAAAACTGTTTTTT. Full variable domain (outside the CDR3, taken from reference TRBV5-4 and TRBJ1-4): ETGVTQSPTHLIKTRGQQVTLRCSSQSGHNTVSWYQQALGQGPQFIFQYYREEENGRGNFPPRFSGLQFPNYSSELNVNALELDDSALYLCASSAGLGKLFFGSGTQLSVL.

This clonotype was detected once. The chain employs TRBV24-1 and TRBJ1-1, with TRBD1 matching over 8 bases. There are 14 residues in the CDR3. Germline-derived CDR1 and CDR2 are KGHDR and SFDVKD. Trimming at V came to 3 bases and at J to 4 bases, leaving 3 bases not matched to a gene. The CDR3 region is CATSDQGASTEAFF. CDR3 DNA: TGTGCCACCAGTGATCAGGGGGCGAGCACTGAAGCTTTCTTT.

The chain carries TRBV7-6 and TRBJ2-2; no clear D gene. The CDR3 loop spans 14 amino acids. Germline CDR1 and CDR2: SGHVS and FNYEAQ. Trimming took off 4 bases at V and 3 bases at J, with 9 bases between the two ends. The chain's CDR3 is CASSSAGYTGELFF. CDR3 sequence (DNA): TGTGCCAGCAGCTCAGCCGGGTACACCGGGGAGCTGTTTTTT.

This clonotype was seen only once. The chain couples TRBV10-3 to TRBJ1-4, with TRBD1 matching 9 bases. Germline values: CDR1 ENHRY, CDR2 SYGVKD. J was trimmed by 11 bases and V by 4 bases; bases with no gene match: 8. This CDR3 has 14 amino acids. For the CDR3, the DNA is TGTGCCATCAGTGCCGGGACAGGGATGGTCAAACTGTTTTTT. Its protein product is CAISAGTGMVKLFF.

Ten or more counts support this clonotype. The missing conserved phenylalanine or tryptophan at the end of this CDR3 makes a read error likely. It is unclear where the CDR3 begins or ends on the DNA, so no DNA is shown, and the CDR3 is as TCRdb lists it. This sequence joins TRBV2 and TRBJ1-1. Germline V gives CDR1 SNHLY, CDR2 FYNNEI. The CDR3 extends over 11 residues, inclusive of both ends. CDR3 loop: CASSERVFLQL.

V usage is TRBV12-5 and J usage is TRBJ2-2; TRBD1 aligns across 7 bases. This CDR3 has 20 residues. CDR1 is LGHNT, CDR2 FRNRAP, per germline. The ends lost 1 base at V and 0 bases at J; junction bases unmatched: 14. CDR3 in DNA: TGTGCTAGTGGTTTGGAAGACCCCCAGATCGGGACAGCGAACACCGGGGAGCTGTTTTTT. Encoded protein: CASGLEDPQIGTANTGELFF.

In regard to this clonotype: Here the CDR3 omits its conserved ending phenylalanine or tryptophan, so a read error is the likely source. The rearrangement uses TRBV7-6 and TRBJ2-7; a possible D gene is TRBD2 (5 bases). V was cut by 6 bases and J by 3 bases, with 15 bases left in between. In germline, CDR1 is SGHVS, CDR2 FNYEAQ. The CDR3 is made up of 14 amino acids. The CDR3 DNA reads TGTGCCAGCAGGTCAAGACTGGACTTCTACGAGCAGTACCTC. It is translated as CASRSRLDFYEQYL.

Concerning this clonotype: A much larger clone lies one base from this, so it may be a read error. V usage is TRBV27 and J usage is TRBJ1-1, with a weak D call TRBD1 (5 bases). The CDR3 runs to 12 residues. Germline V gene sequence: CDR1 MNHEY, CDR2 SMNVEV (reference sequence). Trimming took 5 bases from V and 11 from J, leaving 15 bases between them. Here the CDR3 reads CASSPVQGWAFF. The CDR3 bases are TGTGCCAGCAGTCCTGTCCAGGGATGGGCTTTCTTT.

In its sample, this clonotype was seen once. The chain carries TRBV7-9 and TRBJ2-3; D is unresolved. This CDR3 has 15 amino acids. Germline loops: CDR1 SEHNR, CDR2 FQNEAQ (reference sequence). V shed 3 bases and J shed 0 bases, with 10 bases lying between them. CDR3 sequence reads: CASSFGETSTDTQYF. In DNA form, the CDR3 reads TGTGCCAGCAGCTTTGGGGAAACTAGCACAGATACGCAGTATTTT. The full variable domain, completed using reference TRBV7-9 and TRBJ2-3, is DTGVSQNPRHKITKRGQNVTFRCDPISEHNRLYWYRQTLGQGPEFLTYFQNEAQLEKSRLLSDRFSAERPKGSFSTLEIQRTEQGDSAMYLCASSFGETSTDTQYFGPGTRLTVL.

This chain uses TRBV7-2 with TRBJ2-5; 7 nucleotides align to TRBD1. Germline V gene lookup returns CDR1 SGHTA and CDR2 FQGNSA. After removal of 5 bases from V and 5 bases from J, the junction contained 11 bases not matched to a gene. The CDR3 spans 15 residues. The CDR3 sequence is CASSLNRGDLETQYF. In DNA, the CDR3 is TGTGCCAGCAGCCTAAACAGGGGTGATTTGGAGACCCAGTACTTC.

V usage is TRBV7-6 and J usage is TRBJ2-1, with 13 nucleotides matching TRBD2. Unmatched junction bases numbered 5, after V lost 4 bases and J lost 8 bases. Germline V gives CDR1 SGHVS, CDR2 FNYEAQ. This CDR3 comprises 15 residues. The CDR3 DNA follows: TGTGCCAGCAGCTCGGGACTAGCGGGAATTTATGAGCAGTTCTTC. Its protein product is CASSSGLAGIYEQFF.

The J gene is TRBJ1-1, the V gene TRBV10-1; tentative D call: TRBD1 (6 bases). The CDR3 runs 18 residues. Germline V CDR1 and CDR2: WNHNN, SYGVQD (reference sequence). V gave up 0 bases and J gave up 0 bases, with 17 bases separating them. CDR3 bases: TGCGCCAGCAGTGAGTCGGCAGGGGTTCTCGGCGTGAACACTGAAGCTTTCTTT. Protein product: CASSESAGVLGVNTEAFF.